This T cell receptor (beta chain) was recovered during a study of regulatory T cells in long-lasting Graves disease. Trimming cost V 4 bases and J 6 bases, with 19 bases left between them. The CDR3 spans 15 residues. Germline CDR1 reads SGDLS; CDR2 reads YYNGEE. Described time point: newly diagnosed GD, antithyroid drugs for less than 3 months. The TCR library was made from RNA that had been extracted from PBMCs in TRIzol. Through Arm-PCR of CDR3 regions and iRepertoire HTBI primers, TCR beta libraries were built. TCRdb analysed the multiplex PCR reads with MiXCR anew, one entry per CDR3 protein. Among 420,000 or so distinct CDR3 sequences listed, 15% to 20% were seen once. This clonotype was found many times. The same specimen was also included in a second study, on T cells in Graves' hyperthyroidism and ophthalmopathy. This second report adds: Patients aged 18 to 65 had newly diagnosed hyperthyroidism of under 2 months' duration.

The sequence was collected from a woman between 18 and 30 years old with Graves disease. The rearrangement links TRBV9 to TRBJ2-5, with D perhaps given as TRBD1 or TRBD2 (6 bases each). The sequenced sample was peripheral blood mononuclear cells (PBMCs), obtained at new diagnosis, from a patient treated with antithyroid drugs. CDR3 in amino acids: CASSTGDRTKQTQYF. CDR3 bases: TGTGCCAGCAGCACCGGAGACAGGACTAAGCAGACCCAGTACTTC.